These 30 T cell receptor beta chains came from one sample sequenced in a study of cytomegalovirus exposure and HLA in healthy donors. TCRdb's table, derived via immunoSEQ multiplex PCR, lists solely in-frame clones and lacks some. The sample contains hundreds of thousands of clones, less than 95% of which appear only once. Material for sequencing was PBMCs. Receptors were obtained from a woman aged 25 to 45 in good health and CMV-seronegative.

The chain links TRBV28 to TRBJ1-5; a possible D gene is TRBD1 (5 bases). The CDR3 length is 15 residues. In germline, CDR1 is MDHEN, CDR2 SYDVKM. The V end was cut by 7 bases, the J end by 3 bases, with 16 bases between. The CDR3 region has the DNA TGTGCCAGCAAACAAATGGGGGGAATCAATCAGCCCCAGCATTTT. Translating it yields CASKQMGGINQPQHF.

The V and J genes are TRBV28 and TRBJ1-5, with D possibly matching TRBD1 (6 bases). Germline V gene data show CDR1 as MDHEN and CDR2 as SYDVKM. V was trimmed by 8 bases and J by 6 bases, leaving 20 bases between them. The CDR3 is made up of 15 amino acids. The CDR3 sequence is CASGKQGRIIQPQHF. The CDR3 DNA reads TGTGCCAGCGGTAAACAGGGTAGGATAATTCAGCCCCAGCATTTT.

V is TRBV28 and J is TRBJ2-7; D unresolved. The germline V gene encodes CDR1 MDHEN and CDR2 SYDVKM. The CDR3 is 15 residues long. V lost 3 bases and J 0 bases, leaving 12 bases between the germline ends. Here the CDR3 DNA reads TGTGCCAGCAGTTTTCCCCCGCCCGGCTCCTACGAGCAGTACTTC. Protein product: CASSFPPPGSYEQYF.

V is TRBV27 and J is TRBJ2-7; no clear D gene. Germline V gives CDR1 MNHEY, CDR2 SMNVEV (reference sequence). Trimming pared 3 bases from V and 2 bases from J, leaving 8 bases between. The CDR3 has 13 residues. Here the CDR3 DNA reads TGTGCCAGCAGTTTGAGTCGAGCCTACGAGCAGTACTTC. It codes for CASSLSRAYEQYF.

The chain recombines TRBV29-1 with TRBJ2-1; D not certain. Germline V gives CDR1 SQVTM, CDR2 ANQGSEA. V gave up 5 bases and J gave up 6 bases, with 14 bases separating them. This CDR3 contains 13 residues. CDR3 amino acids: CSVHPSSPNEQFF. DNA for the CDR3: TGCAGCGTTCACCCCTCTTCCCCCAATGAGCAGTTCTTC.

The gene calls are TRBV6-1 and TRBJ1-5; D gene unclear. V lost 2 bases to trimming and J lost 4 bases, with 3 bases between them. The length of the CDR3 is 12 residues. Germline-derived CDR1 and CDR2 are MNHNS and SASEGT. CDR3 coding DNA: TGTGCCAGCAGTGAATTTAATCAGCCCCAGCATTTT. It specifies CASSEFNQPQHF.

V usage is TRBV6-5 and J usage is TRBJ2-1; possible D gene TRBD2, 6 bases. This CDR3 has 13 residues. The V end lost 2 bases, the J end lost 6 bases, and 8 bases lay between the germline ends. Germline V CDR1 and CDR2: MNHEY, SVGAGI. CDR3 bases: TGTGCCAGCAGTTACGGAGGGGCCAATGAGCAGTTCTTC. This sequence encodes CASSYGGANEQFF.

The chain is built from TRBV10-3 and TRBJ2-7; 11 bases line up with TRBD1. CDR3 length: 15 residues. CDR1 is ENHRY and CDR2 is SYGVKD in the germline V gene. With 6 bases clipped from V and 4 bases from J, the junction kept 8 bases outside the gene matches. The CDR3 spells CAIRGGTGGRYEQYF. The CDR3 DNA is TGTGCCATCAGAGGGGGGACAGGGGGTCGGTACGAGCAGTACTTC.

The genes are TRBV29-1 and TRBJ2-7, with D possibly TRBD2 on 6 matching bases. Germline values: CDR1 SQVTM, CDR2 ANQGSEA. The V and J ends lost 3 bases and 3 bases respectively, with 12 bases between them. CDR3 size: 13 residues. The CDR3 reads CSVEQGGDYEQYF. DNA for the CDR3: TGCAGCGTTGAGCAGGGAGGTGACTACGAGCAGTACTTC.

V gene TRBV9 combines with J gene TRBJ1-4; tentative D call: TRBD1 (5 bases). The germline gives CDR1 SGDLS, CDR2 YYNGEE. V lost 0 bases to trimming and J lost 5 bases, with 11 bases between them. This CDR3 is built from 15 residues. The CDR3 reads CASSVEPGTNEKLFF. CDR3 sequence (DNA): TGTGCCAGCAGCGTAGAACCGGGGACGAATGAAAAACTGTTTTTT.

This rearrangement joins TRBV7-2 to TRBJ2-7; D may be TRBD1 (5 bases). The CDR3 length is 15 residues. Trimming took 5 bases from V and 2 from J, leaving 16 bases between them. Per germline, CDR1 SGHTA and CDR2 FQGNSA. The chain's CDR3 is CASSTRQTLTYEQYF. The CDR3 bases are TGTGCCAGCAGCACCAGACAGACTTTAACCTACGAGCAGTACTTC.

The V and J genes are TRBV9 and TRBJ1-2, with a tentative D call TRBD1 (5 bases). Trimming shortened V by 4 bases and J by 7 bases, and 17 bases separated the two germline ends. CDR1 and CDR2 (germline): SGDLS, YYNGEE. This CDR3 is built from 14 residues. The CDR3 DNA is TGTGCCAGCAGCTTAGATCCGGGGCAGGGTGGCTACACCTTC. Its translation is CASSLDPGQGGYTF. Full variable domain (missing parts from reference TRBV9 and TRBJ1-2): DSGVTQTPKHLITATGQRVTLRCSPRSGDLSVYWYQQSLDQGLQFLIQYYNGEERAKGNILERFSAQQFPDLHSELNLSSLELGDSALYFCASSLDPGQGGYTFGSGTRLTVV.

V and J are TRBV29-1 and TRBJ2-1, with D perhaps TRBD2 (5 bases). The germline gives CDR1 SQVTM, CDR2 ANQGSEA. This CDR3 contains 16 residues. V lost 3 bases, J lost 0 bases, and 15 bases lay in between. Here the CDR3 DNA reads TGCAGCGTTGAGAGCGGAGTTGGGGTCTCCTACAATGAGCAGTTCTTC. Its translation: CSVESGVGVSYNEQFF.

V usage is TRBV4-2 and J usage is TRBJ1-5, with TRBD1 as a possible D gene (6 bases). CDR1 is LGHNA, CDR2 YNFKEQ, per germline. This CDR3 region has 15 residues. V lost 0 bases to trimming and J lost 7 bases, with 13 bases between them. The CDR3 loop is CASSQEQGFGQPQHF. The CDR3 DNA is TGTGCCAGCAGCCAAGAACAGGGTTTTGGGCAGCCCCAGCATTTT.

This chain uses TRBV11-2 with TRBJ2-1; 10 bases line up with TRBD2. CDR3 length equals 15 residues. Germline CDR1 and CDR2: SGHAT and FQNNGV. J lost 8 bases, V lost 6 bases, and 10 bases had no gene match. The CDR3 DNA is TGTGCCAGCAGTTCCCTAGCGGGAGCCCGGGATGAGCAGTTCTTC. Translation gives CASSSLAGARDEQFF.

This clone was seen a handful of times. The CDR3 loop reads CASSLTDDRVYGYTF. DNA of the CDR3: TGTGCCAGCAGTTTAACCGACGACAGGGTCTATGGCTACACCTTC. The genes are TRBV28 and TRBJ1-2; 7 nucleotides line up with TRBD1. CDR3 length equals 15 residues. CDR1 is MDHEN, CDR2 SYDVKM, per germline. The junction had 7 bases not matched to a gene; V was cut back by 2 bases and J by 4 bases.

This sequence joins TRBV29-1 and TRBJ1-2; D is possibly TRBD1 (6 bases). CDR1 and CDR2 (germline): SQVTM, ANQGSEA. V lost 6 bases, J lost 4 bases, and 18 bases lay in between. This CDR3 contains 14 residues. In DNA form, the CDR3 reads TGCAGCGTGGATACAGGGTATTCCCCCTATGGCTACACCTTC. This encodes CSVDTGYSPYGYTF.

Regarding this clone: Other DNA sequences within the sample encode an identical CDR3. The V and J genes are TRBV4-1 and TRBJ2-7; D unclear. The ends were cut back, 1 base at V and 0 bases at J, with 4 bases in the middle. The CDR3 is 13 residues long. Germline CDR1 reads MGHRA; CDR2 reads YSYEKL. CDR3 residues: CASSQVSSYEQYF. For the CDR3, the DNA is TGCGCCAGCAGCCAAGTAAGCTCCTACGAGCAGTACTTC.

V is TRBV4-2 and J is TRBJ2-7; D possibly corresponds to TRBD1 (6 bases). With 0 bases removed from V and 0 bases from J, the gap between germline ends came to 9 bases. Germline V gives CDR1 LGHNA, CDR2 YNFKEQ. This CDR3 is 15 amino acids long. The CDR3 region has the DNA TGTGCCAGCAGCCAAGAGGACAGCCCCTCCTACGAGCAGTACTTC. It codes for CASSQEDSPSYEQYF.

The gene calls are TRBV27 and TRBJ2-3, with no clear D. Germline CDR1 and CDR2: MNHEY and SMNVEV (reference sequence). Trimming took 3 bases from V and 0 from J, leaving 4 bases between them. The CDR3 sequence is 13 residues long. CDR3 region: CASSFPSTDTQYF. In nucleotides, the CDR3 is TGTGCCAGCAGTTTCCCTAGCACAGATACGCAGTATTTT.

The V gene is TRBV7-9, the J gene TRBJ2-1; 14 nucleotides agree with TRBD2. The ends lost 5 bases at V and 1 base at J; junction bases unmatched: 4. Germline V gene data show CDR1 as SEHNR and CDR2 as FQNEAQ (reference sequence). There are 17 residues in the CDR3. CDR3 region: CASSHGTSGRSYNEQFF. DNA for the CDR3: TGTGCCAGCAGCCACGGGACTAGCGGGAGATCCTACAATGAGCAGTTCTTC.

This clone was detected only a few times. This same CDR3 is encoded by further DNA sequences in the sample. The chain couples TRBV25-1 to TRBJ2-7; D is unclear. From germline, CDR1 is MGHDK and CDR2 SYGVNS. The CDR3 is 11 residues long. Trimming shortened V by 3 bases and J by 4 bases, and 4 bases separated the two germline ends. This CDR3 is CASSEGYEQYF. CDR3 DNA sequence: TGTGCCAGCAGTGAGGGGTACGAGCAGTACTTC.

This chain connects TRBV6-5 to TRBJ2-1; 11 nucleotides line up with TRBD2. The J segment lost 11 bases and the V segment lost 6 bases, leaving 12 bases of the junction unmatched. This CDR3 has 15 amino acids. Germline V CDR1 and CDR2: MNHEY, SVGAGI. The CDR3 sequence is CASSHRLAGTVKQFF. CDR3 nucleotide sequence: TGTGCCAGCAGCCACCGACTAGCGGGAACGGTAAAGCAGTTCTTC.

This clone was seen only once. J is TRBJ2-3 and V is TRBV13; TRBD2 aligns across 8 bases. Germline-derived CDR1 and CDR2 are PRHDT and FYEKMQ (reference sequence). CDR3 length: 15 residues. The V segment lost 0 bases and the J segment 2 bases; nucleotides outside the gene matches: 1. The CDR3 DNA reads TGTGCCAGCAGCTTAGGACTAGCGGACACAGATACGCAGTATTTT. Protein: CASSLGLADTDTQYF.

This chain uses TRBV7-3 with TRBJ2-5; a possible D gene is TRBD2 (6 bases). With 0 bases removed from V and 4 bases from J, the gap between germline ends came to 9 bases. The CDR3 contains 14 residues. The V gene's germline CDR1 is SGHTA and CDR2 FQGTGA. Here the CDR3 reads CASSLTGSGETQYF. The CDR3 DNA reads as TGTGCCAGCAGCTTAACCGGGAGTGGAGAGACCCAGTACTTC.

The chain couples TRBV30 to TRBJ1-4; unclear D gene. The ends were cut back, 3 bases at V and 4 bases at J, with 12 bases in the middle. Germline-derived CDR1 and CDR2 are GTSNPN and SVGIG (reference sequence). The length of the CDR3 is 14 residues. The CDR3 bases are TGTGCCTGGAGGCACGTAGAAGATAATGAAAAACTGTTTTTT. It is translated as CAWRHVEDNEKLFF.

The chain is built from TRBV7-8 and TRBJ1-5, with TRBD1 matching 7 bases. The CDR3 runs 13 residues. Germline V gene data show CDR1 as SGHVS and CDR2 as FQNEAQ. V dropped 1 base and J dropped 6; count of bases not matched to a gene: 0. The CDR3 region has the DNA TGTGCCAGCAGCTTAGAGGGGGCTCAGCCCCAGCATTTT. Translating it yields CASSLEGAQPQHF.

The V gene is TRBV27, the J gene TRBJ2-7; the D is unclear. This CDR3 has 13 residues. Germline CDR1 is MNHEY and CDR2 is SMNVEV (reference sequence). Trimming pared 7 bases from V and 3 bases from J, leaving 13 bases between. The DNA for the CDR3 is TGTGCCAGCACCTCTAAGGGCCTCTACGAGCAGTACTTC. Its translation: CASTSKGLYEQYF.

The V call is TRBV6-6, the J call TRBJ2-2; D unclear. The CDR3 consists of 13 residues. Germline V gene sequence: CDR1 MNHNY, CDR2 SVGAGI (reference sequence). The V end was cut by 2 bases, the J end by 1 base, with 2 bases between. The DNA of the CDR3 is TGTGCCAGCAGTTACCAGAACACCGGGGAGCTGTTTTTT. It codes for CASSYQNTGELFF.

The chain has TRBV6-1 and TRBJ1-1, with D hard to call. The ends were cut back, 6 bases at V and 2 bases at J, with 7 bases in the middle. The germline CDR1 and CDR2 sequences are MNHNS and SASEGT. CDR3 size: 12 residues. CDR3 amino acids: CASSPQNTEAFF. In DNA form, the CDR3 reads TGTGCCAGCAGCCCTCAAAACACTGAAGCTTTCTTT.